The source of this TCR beta chain is a study of blood T cell repertoires in COVID-19. Study in general: COVID-19 samples collected from the United States, Italy and Spain covered acute and convalescent phases. PBMCs, B-cell-depleted T cells, or T cells were the source of the cDNA or gDNA that made up the material.

CDR3 length: 12 amino acids. V lost 6 bases and J 4 bases, leaving 9 bases between the germline ends. As processed by the authors: Amplification of reference gene primers provided the estimated nucleated cell counts. Clones were sequenced by immunoSEQ multiplex PCR, and TCRdb holds only the in-frame ones, with some missing. The DNA was the basis for D and trimming; V, J and clone size are from that table. This sample carries a few hundred thousand clones, around 90% of them seen once, and the ten largest clones take about 2%. The specimen sequenced was peripheral blood. This rearrangement joins TRBV12-3 or TRBV12-4 to TRBJ1-1; D is uncertain. This sequence was found in a man between 18 and 35 years old with active or convalescent COVID-19. The CDR3: CASSLLITEAFF. The CDR3 DNA follows: TGTGCCAGCAGCTTATTAATCACTGAAGCTTTCTTT.